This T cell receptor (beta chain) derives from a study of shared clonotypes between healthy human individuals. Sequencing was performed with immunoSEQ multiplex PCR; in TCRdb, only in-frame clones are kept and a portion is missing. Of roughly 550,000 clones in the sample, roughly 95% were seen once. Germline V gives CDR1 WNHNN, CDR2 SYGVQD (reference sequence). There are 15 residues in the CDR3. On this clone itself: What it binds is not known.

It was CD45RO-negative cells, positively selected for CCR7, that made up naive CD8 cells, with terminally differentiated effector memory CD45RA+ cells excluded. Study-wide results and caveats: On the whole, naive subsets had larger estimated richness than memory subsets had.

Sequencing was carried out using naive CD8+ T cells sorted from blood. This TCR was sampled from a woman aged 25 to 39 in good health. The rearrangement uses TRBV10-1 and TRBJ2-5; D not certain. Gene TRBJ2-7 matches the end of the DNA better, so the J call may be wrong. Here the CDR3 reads CASTPKMVGFHEQYF. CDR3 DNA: TGCGCCAGCACCCCGAAGATGGTGGGGTTCCACGAGCAGTACTTC.